This entry lists 10 T cell receptor beta chains sequenced from one sample in a study of blood T cell repertoires in COVID-19. Repertoires were generated with immunoSEQ multiplex PCR, while TCRdb's copy carries only in-frame clones and drops some. The repertoire holds 130,000 to 150,000 clones, with more than 80% as singletons. The sample comprised peripheral blood. The receptors stem from a human donor with acute or convalescent COVID-19. The donor label of this sample is uncertain.

V is TRBV18 and J is TRBJ2-7; D possibly corresponds to TRBD2 (6 bases). V lost 2 bases and J 2 bases, leaving 10 bases between the germline ends. This CDR3 has 14 amino acids. Germline V CDR1 and CDR2: KGHSH, LQKENI. As DNA, the CDR3 is TGTGCCAGCTCACCAGGGACTGATGCCTACGAGCAGTACGTC. Its protein product is CASSPGTDAYEQYV.

The chain uses TRBV5-1 and TRBJ2-1; D gene ambiguous. Per germline, CDR1 SGHRS and CDR2 YFSETQ. The V and J ends lost 1 base and 10 bases respectively, with 6 bases between them. The CDR3 is 11 residues long. The CDR3 nucleotides read TGCGCCAGCAGCTTGAACGGGGAGCAGTTCTTC. The encoded protein is CASSLNGEQFF.

This chain connects TRBV3-1 (or the pseudogene TRBV3-2) to TRBJ1-1; 7 positions match TRBD1. The CDR3 extends over 12 amino acids. The V gene's germline CDR1 is LGHDT and CDR2 YNNKEL (reference sequence). Trimming cost V 5 bases and J 7 bases; bases outside gene matches: 4. DNA for the CDR3: TGTGCCAGCAGCTGGGACAGTAATGAAGCTTTCTTT. Protein: CASSWDSNEAFF.

The J gene is TRBJ1-5, the V gene TRBV2; possible D gene TRBD1, 5 bases. CDR1 SNHLY and CDR2 FYNNEI come from the germline V gene. This CDR3 spans 14 amino acids. V was shortened by 4 bases and J by 6 bases, with 13 bases between the two germline ends. CDR3 amino acids: CASSGQKGSQPQHF. Written as DNA, the CDR3 is TGTGCCAGCAGTGGACAGAAGGGAAGTCAGCCCCAGCATTTT. Based on the CDR3 plus reference TRBV2 and TRBJ1-5, the full variable domain is EPEVTQTPSHQVTQMGQEVILRCVPISNHLYFYWYRQILGQKVEFLVSFYNNEISEKSEIFDDQFSVERPDGSNFTLKIRSTKLEDSAMYFCASSGQKGSQPQHFGDGTRLSIL.

The chain is built from TRBV5-4 and TRBJ2-1; D unresolved. The CDR3 length is 15 residues. CDR1 and CDR2 (germline): SGHNT, YYREEE (reference sequence). Deletions cut 1 base from V and 6 bases from J, with 14 bases between. CDR3 loop: CASSLFNGPFNEQFF. In nucleotides, the CDR3 is TGTGCCAGCAGCTTGTTCAACGGTCCCTTCAATGAGCAGTTCTTC.

The chain links TRBV6-5 to TRBJ2-1; 7 nucleotides line up with TRBD1. Germline CDR1 is MNHEY and CDR2 is SVGAGI. The CDR3 length is 15 residues. J gave up 1 base and V 7 bases, and 7 bases lay outside the gene matches. In nucleotides, the CDR3 is TGTGCCAGCACCGCGACAGGGTCGTCCTACAATGAGCAGTTCTTC. This encodes CASTATGSSYNEQFF.

This sequence joins TRBV5-5 and TRBJ2-1; 9 positions match TRBD1. The CDR3 sequence is 15 residues long. The trim removed 5 bases at V and 2 bases at J, leaving 5 bases unmatched. Germline values: CDR1 SGHKS, CDR2 YYEKEE (reference sequence). This chain's CDR3 is CASSLQGAAYNEQFF. CDR3 DNA: TGTGCCAGCAGTTTACAGGGGGCCGCCTACAATGAGCAGTTCTTC.

The J gene is TRBJ2-1, the V gene TRBV24-1; tentative D call: TRBD1 (6 bases). This CDR3 comprises 14 residues. CDR1 KGHDR and CDR2 SFDVKD come from the germline V gene. V lost 3 bases, J lost 9 bases, and 14 bases lay in between. The CDR3 reads CATSDPIQGFEQFF. Written as DNA, the CDR3 is TGTGCCACCAGTGATCCGATACAGGGTTTTGAGCAGTTCTTC.

The rearrangement uses TRBV10-2 and TRBJ2-1, with TRBD2 matching over 9 bases. Germline trimming cut 1 base from V and 5 bases from J; bases unmatched to any gene: 6. CDR1 is WSHSY and CDR2 is SAAADI in the germline V gene. The CDR3 contains 16 residues. The CDR3 spells CASSEYSGGLNNEQFF. In DNA form, the CDR3 reads TGCGCCAGCAGTGAGTATAGCGGGGGCCTCAACAATGAGCAGTTCTTC.

Only a few counts were recorded for this clone. This chain joins TRBV11-2 and TRBJ1-2, with TRBD1 matching 10 bases. The CDR3 is made up of 13 amino acids. V trimming: 5 bases; J trimming: 13 bases; junction bases outside the gene matches: 10. In germline, CDR1 is SGHAT, CDR2 FQNNGV. The CDR3 DNA reads TGTGCCAGCAGCCTGACAGGGGGCGCGTTGGGCACCTTC. It encodes CASSLTGGALGTF.